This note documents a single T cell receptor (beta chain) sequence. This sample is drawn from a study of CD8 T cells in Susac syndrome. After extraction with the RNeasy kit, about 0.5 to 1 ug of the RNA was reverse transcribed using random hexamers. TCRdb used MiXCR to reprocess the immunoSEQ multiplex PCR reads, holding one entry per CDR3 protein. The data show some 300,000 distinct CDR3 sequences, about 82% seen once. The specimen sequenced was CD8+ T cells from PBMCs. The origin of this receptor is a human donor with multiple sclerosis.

CDR3 nucleotides: TGTGCCATCCGTTTCGGGGCTGGCTACACCTTC. The encoded protein is CAIRFGAGYTF. The chain links TRBV19 to TRBJ1-2; weak D call: TRBD1 (5 bases). In germline, CDR1 is LNHDA, CDR2 SQIVND (reference sequence). The CDR3 length is 11 residues. Trimming stripped 10 bases from V and 7 bases from J, with 13 bases between.